This TCR beta chain was documented in a study of T-cell memory formation after mild COVID-19. Study in general: TCR clusters were largely donor specific.

Study-level findings and limits: A balance of CD4 and CD8 characterized clones contracting day 15 to 85, whereas later expanders leaned CD4+. The CD4+ clones that contracted clustered mainly within CM and EM, and the CD8+ clones concentrated in EMRA.

TCRdb analysed the 5' RACE reads with MiXCR anew, one entry per CDR3 protein. The table lists about 340,000 distinct CDR3 sequences, 13% of them singletons, with 20% to 25% in the top ten. The sample holds a few counts of this clonotype. The antigen is not known. One end of the junction varies from germline; a read error may be responsible. This TCR derives from a man aged 18 to 35 who had mild COVID-19 (a few samples of this study predate the infection). Cell type and time point are not known. Sequencing was performed on PBMCs or a T cell subset sorted from them (not recorded which).

Written as DNA, the CDR3 is TGTGCCAGCAGTTTTAGCGGGGGGCCCGCGGTCTTC. It codes for CASSFSGGPAVF. The chain is built from TRBV12-3 or TRBV12-4 and TRBJ2-1, with 10 bases aligning to TRBD2. The CDR3 spans 12 residues.